These 8 T cell receptor beta chains were sequenced from one sample in a study of blood T cell repertoires in COVID-19. TCRdb's table, derived via immunoSEQ multiplex PCR, lists solely in-frame clones and lacks some. The sample yields hundreds of thousands of clones, about 88% seen once. The sequenced material came from peripheral blood. These TCRs come from a woman in her 50s with COVID-19, enrolled during active disease.

This chain connects TRBV9 to TRBJ2-1, with 10 positions matching TRBD2. Germline V CDR1 and CDR2: SGDLS, YYNGEE. V dropped 4 bases and J dropped 7; count of bases not matched to a gene: 8. There are 15 residues in the CDR3. The DNA of the CDR3 is TGTGCCAGCAGCCCTACGAGCGGGGGGGCTAATGAGCAGTTCTTC. This codes for CASSPTSGGANEQFF.

This chain joins TRBV19 and TRBJ1-1; D perhaps matches TRBD1 (5 bases). The V gene lost 1 base and the J gene lost 1 base, with 10 bases spanning the gap. This CDR3 contains 15 residues. CDR1 is LNHDA and CDR2 is SQIVND in the germline V gene (reference sequence). The CDR3 is CASSIVAGPNTEAFF. The CDR3 DNA reads TGTGCCAGTAGTATAGTTGCAGGGCCGAACACTGAAGCTTTCTTT.

The chain recombines TRBV30 with TRBJ1-2; D possibly corresponds to TRBD1 (6 bases). V lost 4 bases, J lost 7 bases, and 16 bases lay in between. This CDR3 comprises 13 residues. Germline V gene lookup returns CDR1 GTSNPN and CDR2 SVGIG (reference sequence). The CDR3 spells CAWMRDKGSGYTF. Here the CDR3 DNA reads TGTGCCTGGATGAGGGACAAGGGGTCTGGCTACACCTTC.

In this sample, this clone turned up a few times. The chain has TRBV27 and TRBJ1-2, with D possibly being TRBD1 (5 bases). Per the germline V gene, CDR1 is MNHEY and CDR2 is SMNVEV (reference sequence). The V and J ends lost 5 bases and 5 bases respectively, with 18 bases between them. The CDR3 consists of 15 residues. CDR3 in DNA: TGTGCCAGCAGTCTTGGTCAGGGCAGTCCTTATGGCTACACCTTC. Translation gives CASSLGQGSPYGYTF.

CDR3 DNA: TGTGCCAGCAGGATGGGACTAGCGGGGCGGTACGAGCAGTACTTC. This codes for CASRMGLAGRYEQYF. The gene calls are TRBV6-5 and TRBJ2-7; 13 bases match TRBD2. With 6 bases clipped from V and 4 bases from J, the junction kept 6 bases outside the gene matches. The CDR3 loop spans 15 amino acids. CDR1 is MNHEY, CDR2 SVGAGI, per germline.

The genes are TRBV5-1 and TRBJ1-1; D ambiguous. V was shortened by 4 bases and J by 3 bases, with 16 bases between the two germline ends. The CDR3 has 15 amino acids. From germline, CDR1 is SGHRS and CDR2 YFSETQ. The CDR3 loop is CASSPAEGGYTEAFF. CDR3 nucleotides: TGCGCCAGCAGCCCGGCCGAGGGAGGGTACACTGAAGCTTTCTTT.

The rearrangement joins TRBV5-1 to TRBJ2-1; 7 bases are shared with TRBD1. V shed 4 bases and J 2 bases; nucleotides not matched to a gene: 9. Germline CDR1 and CDR2: SGHRS and YFSETQ. The CDR3 spans 16 residues. CDR3 loop: CASSPGQVSPYNEQFF. The CDR3 bases are TGCGCCAGCAGCCCCGGACAGGTTTCACCCTACAATGAGCAGTTCTTC.

The chain links TRBV5-1 to TRBJ1-4; TRBD1 aligns across 9 bases. In germline, CDR1 is SGHRS, CDR2 YFSETQ. V lost 0 bases to trimming and J lost 8 bases; unmatched junction nucleotides: 11. The CDR3 has 17 amino acids. The CDR3 DNA follows: TGCGCCAGCAGCTTGGCTATAACAGGGGGCGCCGGCGAAAAACTGTTTTTT. It specifies CASSLAITGGAGEKLFF.